These 10 T cell receptor beta chains came from one sample sequenced in a study of blood T cell repertoires in COVID-19. Here immunoSEQ multiplex PCR was the method, and the copy in TCRdb shows in-frame clones only, minus some. The sample lists a few hundred thousand clones, around nine tenths occurring once. Specimen: PBMCs or T cells enriched from blood (not recorded which). Receptors originate from a woman between 50 and 59 years old with acute COVID-19.

V is TRBV5-4 and J is TRBJ2-7, with D unresolved. Deletions cut 6 bases from V and 4 bases from J, with 17 bases between. Germline V gene data show CDR1 as SGHNT and CDR2 as YYREEE (reference sequence). The CDR3 spans 14 residues. The CDR3 is CASTQSVADYEQYF. The CDR3 region has the DNA TGTGCCAGCACCCAGAGCGTGGCGGATTACGAGCAGTACTTC.

Details on this clone: The junction differs from germline at one of its ends, possibly a read error. The chain joins TRBV2 to TRBJ1-4; 7 positions match TRBD1. Germline CDR1 SNHLY, CDR2 FYNNEI. This CDR3 comprises 13 residues. CDR3 region: CASKGQYNEKFRF. For the CDR3, the DNA is TGTGCCAGCAAGGGACAGTATAATGAAAAATTTCGTTTT.

The chain couples TRBV24-1 to TRBJ2-7; 9 positions match TRBD1. This CDR3 region has 15 residues. Germline values: CDR1 KGHDR, CDR2 SFDVKD. V lost 4 bases, J lost 7 bases, and 10 bases stayed unmatched. CDR3 amino acids: CATSDPGTGSSEQYF. Written as DNA, the CDR3 is TGTGCCACCAGTGACCCTGGGACAGGGTCGTCAGAGCAGTACTTC.

This sequence joins TRBV19 and TRBJ1-2; no clear D. The CDR3 length is 15 residues. Germline V gene sequence: CDR1 LNHDA, CDR2 SQIVND (reference sequence). V was cut by 3 bases and J by 6 bases, with 17 bases left in between. The CDR3 nucleotides read TGTGCCAGTAGTATTACAGCAAACCCCTGGAATGGCTACACCTTC. It yields the protein CASSITANPWNGYTF.

The chain recombines TRBV27 with TRBJ2-3; D not certain. The germline CDR1 and CDR2 sequences are MNHEY and SMNVEV (reference sequence). Trimming took 0 bases from V and 2 from J, leaving 6 bases between them. This CDR3 spans 14 amino acids. CDR3 in DNA: TGTGCCAGCAGTTTATCGAGGCTCACAGATACGCAGTATTTT. Amino acids: CASSLSRLTDTQYF.

The V gene is TRBV9, the J gene TRBJ2-1; D is unresolved. The CDR3 covers 14 residues. V dropped 0 bases and J dropped 3 bases, with 7 bases sitting between them. CDR1 is SGDLS and CDR2 is YYNGEE in the germline V gene. The CDR3 nucleotides are TGTGCCAGCAGCGTAGATGCAGGCTACAATGAGCAGTTCTTC. As protein: CASSVDAGYNEQFF.

V gene TRBV7-3 combines with J gene TRBJ2-1, with D perhaps TRBD2 (5 bases). This CDR3 is 14 amino acids long. Germline CDR1 is SGHTA and CDR2 is FQGTGA. V dropped 0 bases and J dropped 8 bases, with 11 bases sitting between them. CDR3 region: CASSLTGDRDEQFF. The DNA of the CDR3 is TGTGCCAGCAGCTTAACGGGAGATAGGGATGAGCAGTTCTTC.

V gene TRBV5-1 combines with J gene TRBJ1-1; tentative D call: TRBD1 (5 bases). Trimming cost V 4 bases and J 2 bases, with 12 bases left between them. CDR1 and CDR2 (germline): SGHRS, YFSETQ. This CDR3 is built from 14 residues. CDR3 amino acids: CASSPRGQNTEAFF. The CDR3 DNA sequence: TGCGCCAGCAGCCCCCGCGGACAAAACACTGAAGCTTTCTTT. Looking up the rest from reference TRBV5-1 and TRBJ1-1 gives the full variable domain: KAGVTQTPRYLIKTRGQQVTLSCSPISGHRSVSWYQQTPGQGLQFLFEYFSETQRNKGNFPGRFSGRQFSNSRSEMNVSTLELGDSALYLCASSPRGQNTEAFFGQGTRLTVV.

The table lists this clone with a few counts. The chain recombines TRBV7-6 with TRBJ2-7, with TRBD2 identical over 13 bases. The germline V gene has CDR1 SGHVS and CDR2 FNYEAQ. The CDR3 has 19 residues. With V trimmed by 4 bases and J by 0 bases, 12 bases remained unmatched. The CDR3 nucleotides read TGTGCCAGCAGCTCACAGCCGGGACTAGCGGGGCCCGTCTCCTACGAGCAGTACTTC. Protein product: CASSSQPGLAGPVSYEQYF.

The chain employs TRBV5-4 and TRBJ1-1; TRBD1 matches at 9 bases. In germline, CDR1 is SGHNT, CDR2 YYREEE (reference sequence). The V and J ends lost 3 bases and 5 bases, in that order; junction bases with no gene match: 17. The CDR3 runs 18 residues. CDR3 nucleotides: TGTGCCAGCAGCTGGCCGTTGATCTCGGGACAGGGCACAACTGAAGCTTTCTTT. Translated, it gives CASSWPLISGQGTTEAFF.